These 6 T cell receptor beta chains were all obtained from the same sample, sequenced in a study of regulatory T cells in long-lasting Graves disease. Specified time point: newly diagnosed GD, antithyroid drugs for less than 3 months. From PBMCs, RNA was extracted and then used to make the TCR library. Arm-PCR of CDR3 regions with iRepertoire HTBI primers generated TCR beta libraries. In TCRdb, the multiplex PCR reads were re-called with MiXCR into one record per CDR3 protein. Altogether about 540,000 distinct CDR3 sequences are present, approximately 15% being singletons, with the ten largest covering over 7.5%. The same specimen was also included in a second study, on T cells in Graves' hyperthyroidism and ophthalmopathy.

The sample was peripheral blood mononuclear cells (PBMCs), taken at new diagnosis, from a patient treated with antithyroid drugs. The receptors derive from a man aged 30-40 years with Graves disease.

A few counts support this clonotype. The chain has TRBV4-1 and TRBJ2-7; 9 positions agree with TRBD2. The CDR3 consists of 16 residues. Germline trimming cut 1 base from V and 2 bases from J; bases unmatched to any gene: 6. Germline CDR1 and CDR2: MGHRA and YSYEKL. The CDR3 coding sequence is TGCGCCAGCAGCCAAGTTGGCCTAGCGGGACCCTACGAGCAGTACTTC. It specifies CASSQVGLAGPYEQYF.

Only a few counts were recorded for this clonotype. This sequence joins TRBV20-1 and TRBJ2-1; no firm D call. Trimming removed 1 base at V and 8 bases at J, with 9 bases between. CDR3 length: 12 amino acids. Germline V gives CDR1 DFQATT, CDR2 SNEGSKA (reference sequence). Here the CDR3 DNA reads TGCAGTGCTAGAGGGGTTAGGGATGAGCAGTTCTTC. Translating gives CSARGVRDEQFF.

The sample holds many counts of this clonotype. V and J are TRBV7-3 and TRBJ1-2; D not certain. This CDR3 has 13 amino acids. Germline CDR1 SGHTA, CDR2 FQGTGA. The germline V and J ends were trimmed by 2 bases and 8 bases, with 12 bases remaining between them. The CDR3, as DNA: TGTGCCAGCAGCTTAGAACCGGGATCCGGCTACACCTTC. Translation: CASSLEPGSGYTF. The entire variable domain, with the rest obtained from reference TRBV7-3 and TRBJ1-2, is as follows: GAGVSQTPSNKVTEKGKYVELRCDPISGHTALYWYRQSLGQGPEFLIYFQGTGAADDSGLPNDRFFAVRPEGSVSTLKIQRTERGDSAVYLCASSLEPGSGYTFGSGTRLTVV.

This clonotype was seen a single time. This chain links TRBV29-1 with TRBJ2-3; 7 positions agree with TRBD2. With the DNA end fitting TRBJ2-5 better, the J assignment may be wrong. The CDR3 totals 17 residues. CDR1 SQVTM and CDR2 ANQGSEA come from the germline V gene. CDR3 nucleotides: TGCAGCGTTGATAAAGGACTAGTGGGAGGGCGGGGAGAGACCCAGTACTTC. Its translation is CSVDKGLVGGRGETQYF.

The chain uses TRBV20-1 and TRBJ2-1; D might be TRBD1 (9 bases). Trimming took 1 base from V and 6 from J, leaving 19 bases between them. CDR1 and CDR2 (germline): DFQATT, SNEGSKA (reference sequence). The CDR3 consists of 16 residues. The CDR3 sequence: CSARAGGTGSFNEQFF. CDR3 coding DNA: TGCAGTGCTAGAGCGGGGGGGACAGGGAGTTTCAATGAGCAGTTCTTC.

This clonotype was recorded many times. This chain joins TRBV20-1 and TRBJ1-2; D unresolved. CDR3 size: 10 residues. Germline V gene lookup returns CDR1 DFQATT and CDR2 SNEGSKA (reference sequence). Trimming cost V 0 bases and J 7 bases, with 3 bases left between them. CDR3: CSAREGGYTF. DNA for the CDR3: TGCAGTGCTAGAGAGGGTGGCTACACCTTC.